This entry lists 27 T cell receptor beta chains sequenced from one sample in a study of T cells in Graves' hyperthyroidism and ophthalmopathy. Amplified TCR beta CDR3 regions came from RNA transcripts. First-round RT-PCR with HTBI primers amplified the TCR CDR3 region. One entry per CDR3 protein results from TCRdb running MiXCR on the multiplex PCR reads. The sample includes 390,000 or so distinct CDR3 sequences, under 15% of them seen just once. The sequenced sample was blood. All receptors come from a man between 18 and 29 years old with Graves' ophthalmopathy.

The CDR3 loop is CASTWAYYNEQFF. The CDR3 bases are TGTGCCAGTACTTGGGCTTACTACAATGAGCAGTTCTTC. The genes are TRBV12-3 or TRBV12-4 and TRBJ2-1; D uncertain. V was pared by 9 bases and J by 3 bases, with 12 bases between. This CDR3 is 13 amino acids long.

This rearrangement joins TRBV14 to TRBJ2-3; 7 positions match TRBD2. From germline, CDR1 is SGHDN and CDR2 FVKESK. V shed 3 bases, J shed 1 base, and the junction held 4 bases outside the gene matches. The CDR3 totals 15 residues. For the CDR3, the DNA is TGTGCCAGCAGCCAGCGGGGGAAAGGCACAGATACGCAGTATTTT. This sequence encodes CASSQRGKGTDTQYF.

The sample holds a few counts of this clonotype. The J gene is TRBJ2-7, the V gene TRBV4-1; TRBD1 is a possible D gene (5 bases). The V gene lost 8 bases and the J gene lost 5 bases, with 19 bases spanning the gap. Germline CDR1 is MGHRA and CDR2 is YSYEKL. The CDR3 runs 14 residues. Here the CDR3 reads CASSQRLDSHEQYF. The CDR3 DNA follows: TGCGCCAGCTCTCAGAGGCTAGACAGCCACGAGCAGTACTTC.

This clonotype has at least ten counts. This chain connects TRBV6-1 to TRBJ2-7, with D possibly being TRBD2 (5 bases). In germline, CDR1 is MNHNS, CDR2 SASEGT. The ends were cut back, 3 bases at V and 6 bases at J, with 15 bases in the middle. The CDR3 has 14 residues. As DNA, the CDR3 is TGTGCCAGCAGTGATTCGGGGTCATCTGGCGAGCAGTACTTC. It codes for CASSDSGSSGEQYF.

There are a few counts of this clonotype. This chain links TRBV30 with TRBJ2-5, with 11 bases lining up with TRBD2. The J segment lost 0 bases and the V segment lost 3 bases, leaving 12 bases of the junction unmatched. Germline CDR1 reads GTSNPN; CDR2 reads SVGIG (reference sequence). This CDR3 is built from 18 residues. The CDR3: CAWRGGVSGRGYQETQYF. The DNA for the CDR3 is TGTGCCTGGAGGGGCGGTGTTAGCGGGAGGGGGTACCAAGAGACCCAGTACTTC.

This clonotype was counted only a few times. The gene calls are TRBV6-1 and TRBJ2-1, with a possible D match to TRBD1 (7 bases). Germline V gives CDR1 MNHNS, CDR2 SASEGT. The CDR3 contains 14 residues. V was cut by 4 bases and J by 5 bases, with 12 bases left in between. The chain's CDR3 is CASSGQGLHNEQFF. CDR3 DNA: TGTGCCAGCAGTGGACAGGGACTTCACAATGAGCAGTTCTTC.

This clonotype occurred many times. The chain joins TRBV10-3 to TRBJ1-2; TRBD1 matches at 8 bases. This CDR3 contains 14 residues. CDR1 is ENHRY, CDR2 SYGVKD, per germline. The V segment lost 4 bases and the J segment 8 bases; nucleotides outside the gene matches: 9. The CDR3 nucleotides are TGTGCCATCAGTGTTGGGATGGGACAGGAAGGCTACACCTTC. As protein: CAISVGMGQEGYTF.

There are many counts of this clonotype. The gene calls are TRBV2 and TRBJ1-5, with D uncertain. V lost 6 bases, J lost 6 bases, and 9 bases lay in between. In germline, CDR1 is SNHLY, CDR2 FYNNEI. This CDR3 contains 12 residues. CDR3 region: CASSRPTQPQHF. As DNA, the CDR3 is TGTGCCAGCAGCCGACCCACTCAGCCCCAGCATTTT. The full variable domain, its missing parts supplied by reference TRBV2 and TRBJ1-5, is EPEVTQTPSHQVTQMGQEVILRCVPISNHLYFYWYRQILGQKVEFLVSFYNNEISEKSEIFDDQFSVERPDGSNFTLKIRSTKLEDSAMYFCASSRPTQPQHFGDGTRLSIL.

With respect to this clonotype: Just one base apart from a much larger clone, this may be a read error. The chain has TRBV20-1 and TRBJ2-5, with a tentative D call TRBD1 (6 bases). The CDR3 has 12 amino acids. Germline V gene data show CDR1 as DFQATT and CDR2 as SNEGSKA (reference sequence). The CDR3 DNA reads TGCAGTGCTTCAGGGGACCAAGAGGCCCAGTACTTC. It specifies CSASGDQEAQYF.

This clonotype occurred many times. The V call is TRBV11-3, the J call TRBJ2-1; perhaps D is TRBD1 or TRBD2 (5 bases each). Germline CDR1 is SGHNT and CDR2 is YENEEA. V was cut by 8 bases and J by 9 bases, with 14 bases left in between. CDR3 length: 12 residues. The CDR3 loop reads CASLGPGGEQFF. Written as DNA, the CDR3 is TGTGCCAGCTTGGGACCCGGTGGTGAGCAGTTCTTC.

CDR3 nucleotide sequence: TGTGCCATCAGCCCACAGGGTGGTGGAAACACCATATATTTT. The encoded protein is CAISPQGGGNTIYF. This sequence joins TRBV10-3 and TRBJ1-3; D is perhaps TRBD1 (6 bases). This CDR3 comprises 14 residues. Looked up from germline, CDR1 is ENHRY and CDR2 is SYGVKD. Trimming left V 6 bases short and J 3 bases short, with 12 bases between.

Many counts were recorded for this clonotype. The chain combines TRBV12-3 or TRBV12-4 with TRBJ2-2; 8 positions agree with TRBD1. This CDR3 contains 16 residues. V lost 10 bases, J lost 6 bases, and 16 bases stayed unmatched. The CDR3: CATGVNRGTASGELFF. The CDR3 DNA is TGTGCCACCGGGGTAAACAGGGGGACGGCGTCCGGGGAGCTGTTTTTT.

This clonotype was counted ten times or more. This rearrangement joins TRBV20-1 to TRBJ2-7; D uncertain. Trimming pared 0 bases from V and 4 bases from J, leaving 10 bases between. Per germline, CDR1 DFQATT and CDR2 SNEGSKA (reference sequence). CDR3 length equals 13 residues. In nucleotides, the CDR3 is TGCAGTGCTAGAGATTTGATGGGATACGAGCAGTACTTC. It specifies CSARDLMGYEQYF.

This clonotype was observed at least ten times. The chain combines TRBV5-1 with TRBJ2-1, with D perhaps being TRBD1 or TRBD2 (5 bases each). Germline CDR1 reads SGHRS; CDR2 reads YFSETQ. V lost 4 bases and J lost 0, with 17 bases in between. There are 17 residues in the CDR3. This CDR3 reads CASSPGDGARSYNEQFF. The CDR3 DNA is TGCGCCAGCAGCCCCGGGGACGGGGCTCGCTCCTACAATGAGCAGTTCTTC.

Ten or more counts support this clonotype. This chain joins TRBV11-2 and TRBJ1-3; D gene ambiguous. Germline V gene sequence: CDR1 SGHAT, CDR2 FQNNGV. The CDR3 length is 15 residues. Between the trimmed V and J ends, which lost 4 bases and 0 bases, there was a span of 10 bases. This CDR3 is CASSSPRRSGNTIYF. Here the CDR3 DNA reads TGTGCCAGCAGCTCGCCACGGCGCTCTGGAAACACCATATATTTT.

The gene calls are TRBV24-1 and TRBJ2-4; TRBD1 is a possible D gene (6 bases). The germline V gene encodes CDR1 KGHDR and CDR2 SFDVKD. CDR3 length: 15 amino acids. The ends were cut back, 6 bases at V and 8 bases at J, with 19 bases in the middle. This CDR3 is CATSPGDGTTYIQYF. CDR3 sequence (DNA): TGTGCCACCAGTCCTGGAGACGGGACAACATACATTCAGTACTTC.

This clonotype was observed at least ten times. One junction end disagrees with the germline gene, perhaps due to a read error. This chain links TRBV5-1 with TRBJ1-1; TRBD1 is a possible D gene (5 bases). The CDR3 runs to 13 residues. CDR1 is SGHRS, CDR2 YFSETQ, per germline. CDR3 sequence (DNA): TGTGCCAGCAGCTTAACAGGTTACACTGAAGCTTTCTTT. The encoded protein is CASSLTGYTEAFF.

V usage is TRBV10-3 and J usage is TRBJ1-5; the D is unclear. V was pared by 2 bases and J by 0 bases, with 5 bases between. The CDR3 is 14 amino acids. Germline V CDR1 and CDR2: ENHRY, SYGVKD. Here the CDR3 DNA reads TGTGCCATCAGTGAGGGCAGTAGCAATCAGCCCCAGCATTTT. It codes for CAISEGSSNQPQHF.

This clonotype was seen a few times. The chain has TRBV5-5 and TRBJ2-7; D could derive from TRBD1 or TRBD2 (5 bases each). The CDR3 is 15 amino acids. CDR1 and CDR2 (germline): SGHKS, YYEKEE (reference sequence). Trimming left V 4 bases short and J 2 bases short, with 16 bases between. The CDR3 here is CASSLDGTVTYEQYF. CDR3 bases: TGTGCCAGCAGCCTAGACGGGACGGTTACCTACGAGCAGTACTTC.

In this sample, this clonotype turned up many times. The chain couples TRBV6-6 to TRBJ2-7; 8 bases align to TRBD1. This CDR3 spans 14 amino acids. The trim removed 2 bases at V and 0 bases at J, leaving 0 bases unmatched. Germline V gives CDR1 MNHNY, CDR2 SVGAGI (reference sequence). CDR3 nucleotide sequence: TGTGCCAGCAGTTACGACAGGGGCTCCTACGAGCAGTACTTC. Protein sequence: CASSYDRGSYEQYF.

This clonotype has a count of ten or more. This chain links TRBV11-3 with TRBJ2-1, with 7 bases that match TRBD2. Germline CDR1 reads SGHNT; CDR2 reads YENEEA. The V gene end was trimmed by 5 bases and the J gene end by 2 bases; junction bases not matched to a gene: 9. The CDR3 spans 16 residues. This CDR3 is CASSPNPSGAYNEQFF. The CDR3 nucleotides are TGTGCCAGCAGCCCTAACCCCAGCGGGGCCTACAATGAGCAGTTCTTC.

In this sample, this clonotype turned up many times. This chain joins TRBV28 and TRBJ2-7; 8 bases align to TRBD1. Looked up from germline, CDR1 is MDHEN and CDR2 is SYDVKM. The CDR3 is 13 amino acids. After removal of 4 bases from V and 9 bases from J, the junction contained 8 bases not matched to a gene. The CDR3 DNA follows: TGTGCCAGCAGTTACAGGGGGTCGGCGGTGCAGTACTTC. Translation: CASSYRGSAVQYF.

The CDR3 DNA sequence: TGTGCCAGCAGTTACTCGGGGACAGGGCTTCACGAGCAGTTCTTC. Translation: CASSYSGTGLHEQFF. This chain connects TRBV6-6 to TRBJ2-1; 9 positions match TRBD1. The CDR3 is 15 amino acids. V was clipped by 0 bases and J by 10 bases; unmatched bases: 7. Germline values: CDR1 MNHNY, CDR2 SVGAGI (reference sequence).

This clonotype was counted between two and nine times. The V gene is TRBV3-1, the J gene TRBJ1-2, with 9 bases fitting TRBD1. The CDR3 length is 17 residues. Germline trimming cut 3 bases from V and 1 base from J; bases unmatched to any gene: 9. Germline V lookup: CDR1 LGHDT, CDR2 YNNKEL (reference sequence). CDR3 protein: CASSQGFEGQGNYGYTF. CDR3 bases: TGTGCCAGCAGCCAGGGTTTTGAGGGACAGGGTAACTATGGCTACACCTTC.

Comment on this clonotype: A single base separates this from a much larger clone, so it may be a read error. The DNA is left out, because the CDR3 cannot be placed on it with certainty; the CDR3 is given as TCRdb lists it. The J gene is TRBJ2-1, the V gene TRBV7-2; TRBD2 reflects the table's D call only, with no check against the DNA. Both ends counted, the CDR3 spans 17 residues. Germline V CDR1 and CDR2: SGHTA, FQGNSA. The CDR3 loop is CASSFASGAGGYNERFF.

This clonotype was picked up many times. This chain links TRBV9 with TRBJ1-2, with TRBD1 matching over 7 bases. Germline V gene lookup returns CDR1 SGDLS and CDR2 YYNGEE. With V trimmed by 0 bases and J by 0 bases, 17 bases remained unmatched. The CDR3 covers 20 residues. DNA of the CDR3: TGTGCCAGCAGCGTAGCTGTAAACGCGACAGGGTGGGAAGCTAACTATGGCTACACCTTC. Translation: CASSVAVNATGWEANYGYTF. Together with reference TRBV9 and TRBJ1-2, the CDR3 gives the full variable domain: DSGVTQTPKHLITATGQRVTLRCSPRSGDLSVYWYQQSLDQGLQFLIQYYNGEERAKGNILERFSAQQFPDLHSELNLSSLELGDSALYFCASSVAVNATGWEANYGYTFGSGTRLTVV.

This clonotype has at least ten counts. The chain uses TRBV27 and TRBJ1-4; no reliable D call. CDR3 size: 14 residues. Trimming shortened V by 4 bases and J by 2 bases, and 8 bases separated the two germline ends. Germline assignment: CDR1 MNHEY and CDR2 SMNVEV (reference sequence). The CDR3 loop is CASSYYNTNEKLFF. CDR3 DNA: TGTGCCAGCAGTTACTATAATACTAATGAAAAACTGTTTTTT.